The 23 T cell receptor beta chains given below trace back to one sample, sequenced in a study of T cell repertoires in cytomegalovirus infection. TCRdb fed the reads into MiXCR, producing one record per CDR3 protein. The data hold roughly 990,000 distinct CDR3 sequences, with around a third observed a single time. The antigens of these receptors remain unknown. Sequenced here: cultured CD8+ T cells from PBMCs, sampled from culture after CMV antigen stimulation. All receptors derive from a human donor in good health (CMV status not recorded). Some clones in this sample may be carry-over from other donors' samples.

Regarding this clonotype: Here the CDR3 omits its conserved ending phenylalanine or tryptophan, so a read error is the likely source. The rearrangement links TRBV7-9 to TRBJ1-1; D remains ambiguous. V was pared by 0 bases and J by 7 bases, with 9 bases between. The CDR3 runs to 13 residues. Germline lookup yields CDR1 SEHNR and CDR2 FQNEAQ (reference sequence). The CDR3 here is CASSLALGIEAFL. The DNA of the CDR3 is TGTGCCAGCAGCTTAGCGCTGGGAATTGAAGCTTTCTTG.

CDR3 nucleotides: TGTGCCATCAACCGGGACAGGGGGCGGAGGGGTGAGCAGTTCTTC. The encoded protein is CAINRDRGRRGEQFF. V and J are TRBV10-3 and TRBJ2-1; 12 nucleotides line up with TRBD1. CDR1 is ENHRY, CDR2 SYGVKD, per germline. Losses at the gene ends were 7 bases for V and 9 bases for J; bases not matched to a gene: 10. The CDR3 runs to 15 residues.

The rearrangement joins TRBV6-6 to TRBJ2-7; possibly TRBD2 for D (5 bases). V shed 0 bases and J shed 7 bases, with 19 bases lying between them. The CDR3 covers 16 residues. Germline values: CDR1 MNHNY, CDR2 SVGAGI (reference sequence). CDR3 DNA sequence: TGTGCCAGCAGTTACTCGTCGACGGACCCGTCGGGGGAGCAGTACTTC. Its translation: CASSYSSTDPSGEQYF.

This chain connects TRBV6-5 to TRBJ2-1; possibly TRBD1 for D (6 bases). V gave up 4 bases and J gave up 3 bases, with 10 bases separating them. Germline values: CDR1 MNHEY, CDR2 SVGAGI. The length of the CDR3 is 14 residues. In nucleotides, the CDR3 is TGTGCCAGCAGTTGGGCAGGGGTCTACAATGAGCAGTTCTTC. It specifies CASSWAGVYNEQFF.

DNA for the CDR3: TGTGCCAGTAGTGGGGGGGACACTTCCCAGCCCCAGCATTTT. Its protein is CASSGGDTSQPQHF. The rearrangement links TRBV19 to TRBJ1-5; D perhaps matches TRBD1 (6 bases). Germline V lookup: CDR1 LNHDA, CDR2 SQIVND (reference sequence). V was clipped by 5 bases and J by 7 bases, with 15 bases between them. The CDR3 covers 14 residues.

This clonotype was detected a few times. V and J are TRBV4-1 and TRBJ2-3; a possible D gene is TRBD1 (6 bases). Germline V lookup: CDR1 MGHRA, CDR2 YSYEKL. V gave up 0 bases and J gave up 5 bases, with 12 bases separating them. The CDR3 runs 15 residues. The CDR3 region is CASSQDQVRGDTQYF. Written as DNA, the CDR3 is TGCGCCAGCAGCCAAGATCAGGTCAGGGGAGATACGCAGTATTTT.

This chain joins TRBV5-6 and TRBJ2-2; D gene uncertain. This CDR3 is built from 14 residues. Trimming pared 0 bases from V and 2 bases from J, leaving 5 bases between. Germline values: CDR1 SGHDT, CDR2 YYEEEE. The CDR3 nucleotides read TGTGCCAGCAGCTTGGTAATAAACACCGGGGAGCTGTTTTTT. As protein: CASSLVINTGELFF.

On this clonotype: This may arise from a read error, as a much more abundant clone is one base away. The chain is built from TRBV12-3 or TRBV12-4 and TRBJ2-7, with D maybe TRBD1 (5 bases). This CDR3 spans 13 amino acids. CDR3 DNA: TGTGCCGGCAGTTTAGGACACCACTACGAGCAGTACTTC. It codes for CAGSLGHHYEQYF.

This clonotype has a count of ten or more. The chain has TRBV7-2 and TRBJ2-5; possible D gene TRBD2, 6 bases. CDR3 size: 15 residues. V shed 3 bases and J shed 1 base, with 12 bases lying between them. CDR1 and CDR2 from the germline V gene are SGHTA and FQGNSA. The CDR3 coding sequence is TGTGCCAGCAGCTTCGGCCGGAGGGTCCAAGAGACCCAGTACTTC. Translated: CASSFGRRVQETQYF.

The V call is TRBV27, the J call TRBJ1-4, with D perhaps TRBD1 (5 bases). Deletions cut 5 bases from V and 8 bases from J, with 24 bases between. There are 17 residues in the CDR3. The germline gives CDR1 MNHEY, CDR2 SMNVEV (reference sequence). The CDR3, as DNA: TGTGCCAGCAGTGTAGGTGGGGCAGCCTCTAGGAGGGAAAAACTGTTTTTT. Amino acids: CASSVGGAASRREKLFF.

This chain joins TRBV6-8 and TRBJ1-4; 8 nucleotides agree with TRBD1. The germline V gene has CDR1 MNHGY and CDR2 SAAAGT. This CDR3 has 16 residues. The V gene end was trimmed by 6 bases and the J gene end by 4 bases; junction bases not matched to a gene: 10. The CDR3 DNA reads TGTGCCAGCAGGCCCGTCCGGACAGGGCTTAATGAAAAACTGTTTTTT. It codes for CASRPVRTGLNEKLFF.

The chain joins TRBV6-6 to TRBJ1-2; D not certain. In germline, CDR1 is MNHNY, CDR2 SVGAGI (reference sequence). This CDR3 is built from 15 residues. Trimming pared 1 base from V and 6 bases from J, leaving 15 bases between. The CDR3 nucleotides are TGTGCCAGCAGTTACTGGAGTTCGAGGTGGAATGGCTACACCTTC. It codes for CASSYWSSRWNGYTF.

The J gene is TRBJ1-2, the V gene TRBV6-5; D unresolved. Germline V gene lookup returns CDR1 MNHEY and CDR2 SVGAGI. V lost 6 bases and J lost 6, with 14 bases in between. The CDR3 has 13 residues. This CDR3 is CASSRRSVDGYTF. The CDR3 DNA sequence: TGTGCCAGCAGCCGACGCTCTGTCGATGGCTACACCTTC.

The rearrangement uses TRBV6-6 and TRBJ2-1; TRBD1 might be the D (6 bases). V shed 10 bases and J shed 6 bases, with 13 bases lying between them. Germline V gene data show CDR1 as MNHNY and CDR2 as SVGAGI (reference sequence). CDR3 length: 12 residues. CDR3 DNA sequence: TGTGCCATTATACAGGGTGTCAATGAGCAGTTCTTC. Its translation is CAIIQGVNEQFF.

This chain uses TRBV27 with TRBJ1-2; D is unclear. V gave up 3 bases and J gave up 6 bases, with 14 bases separating them. This CDR3 spans 14 amino acids. Germline values: CDR1 MNHEY, CDR2 SMNVEV (reference sequence). CDR3 in amino acids: CASSLGAWEDGYTF. CDR3 DNA sequence: TGTGCCAGCAGTTTGGGAGCGTGGGAAGATGGCTACACCTTC.

The chain combines TRBV7-9 with TRBJ1-2; D may be TRBD1 (6 bases). Germline CDR1 and CDR2: SEHNR and FQNEAQ (reference sequence). The length of the CDR3 is 15 residues. With 5 bases removed from V and 4 bases from J, the gap between germline ends came to 17 bases. Here the CDR3 DNA reads TGTGCCAGCAGCCAGGGAGCGGGGGGCTCCTATGGCTACACCTTC. Its protein is CASSQGAGGSYGYTF.

The chain links TRBV4-1 to TRBJ1-4, with a possible D match to TRBD1 (5 bases). V was clipped by 1 base and J by 0 bases, with 18 bases between them. The germline V gene encodes CDR1 MGHRA and CDR2 YSYEKL. The CDR3 runs to 19 residues. The CDR3 reads CASSQAEGLPGATNEKLFF. As DNA, the CDR3 is TGCGCCAGCAGCCAAGCAGAGGGACTCCCCGGGGCAACTAATGAAAAACTGTTTTTT.

This chain connects TRBV7-9 to TRBJ2-7, with D tentatively TRBD1 (6 bases). The germline V and J ends were trimmed by 4 bases and 1 base, with 14 bases remaining between them. The germline V gene has CDR1 SEHNR and CDR2 FQNEAQ (reference sequence). The CDR3 spans 15 residues. The CDR3 protein is CASSSDPRGSYEQYF. The DNA for the CDR3 is TGTGCCAGCAGCTCAGACCCCAGGGGTTCCTACGAGCAGTACTTC.

This chain connects TRBV5-6 to TRBJ1-2, with 9 bases matching TRBD1. J was trimmed by 2 bases and V by 5 bases; bases with no gene match: 4. The CDR3 has 14 amino acids. The germline CDR1 and CDR2 sequences are SGHDT and YYEEEE. The CDR3 loop is CASREGTGNYGYTF. The CDR3 DNA follows: TGTGCCAGCAGGGAAGGGACAGGGAACTATGGCTACACCTTC.

This rearrangement joins TRBV12-3 or TRBV12-4 to TRBJ2-7, with 10 bases matching TRBD2. The CDR3 runs 15 residues. J lost 2 bases, V lost 5 bases, and 6 bases had no gene match. CDR3 residues: CASSPLAGGTYEQYF. The CDR3 DNA is TGTGCCAGCAGTCCCTTAGCGGGGGGTACCTACGAGCAGTACTTC.

This clonotype was seen repeatedly, ten times or more. This chain uses TRBV7-2 with TRBJ2-1; the D gene is possibly TRBD1 (5 bases). Germline CDR1 and CDR2: SGHTA and FQGNSA. V shed 7 bases and J shed 7 bases, with 17 bases lying between them. This CDR3 region has 14 residues. In DNA form, the CDR3 reads TGTGCCAGCACCCCCGGTGGGGCGATAAATGAGCAGTTCTTC. As protein: CASTPGGAINEQFF.

In its sample, this clonotype was seen many times. The gene calls are TRBV7-2 and TRBJ2-1; perhaps TRBD2 as D (5 bases). The CDR3 is made up of 15 amino acids. From germline, CDR1 is SGHTA and CDR2 FQGNSA. The V gene lost 0 bases and the J gene lost 5 bases, with 11 bases spanning the gap. This CDR3 is CASSLARPADNEQFF. The CDR3 DNA reads TGTGCCAGCAGCTTAGCTCGCCCAGCGGACAATGAGCAGTTCTTC.

CDR3 loop: CASGPRTVNTEAFF. The CDR3 DNA is TGTGCCAGTGGGCCAAGGACGGTGAACACTGAAGCTTTCTTT. The chain uses TRBV19 and TRBJ1-1; D remains unclear. CDR3 length: 14 residues. CDR1 LNHDA and CDR2 SQIVND come from the germline V gene (reference sequence). Trimming took off 8 bases at V and 0 bases at J, with 13 bases between the two ends.